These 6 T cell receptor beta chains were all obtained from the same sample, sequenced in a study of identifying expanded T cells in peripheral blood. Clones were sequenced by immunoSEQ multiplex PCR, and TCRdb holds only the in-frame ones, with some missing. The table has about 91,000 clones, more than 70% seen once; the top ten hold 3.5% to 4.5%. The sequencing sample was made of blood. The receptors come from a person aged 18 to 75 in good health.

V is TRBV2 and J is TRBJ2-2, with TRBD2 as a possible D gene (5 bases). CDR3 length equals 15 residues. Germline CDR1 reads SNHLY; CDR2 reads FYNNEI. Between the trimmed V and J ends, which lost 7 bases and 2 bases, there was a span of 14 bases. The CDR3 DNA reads TGTGCCAGCATAAAGGACGAGGGTAACACCGGGGAGCTGTTTTTT. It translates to CASIKDEGNTGELFF.

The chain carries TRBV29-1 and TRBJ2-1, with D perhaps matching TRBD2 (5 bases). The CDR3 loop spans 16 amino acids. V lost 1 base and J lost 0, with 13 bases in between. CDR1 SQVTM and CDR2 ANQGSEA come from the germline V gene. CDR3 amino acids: CSVEGGSESSYNEQFF. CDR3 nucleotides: TGCAGCGTTGAAGGAGGTAGCGAGAGCTCCTACAATGAGCAGTTCTTC.

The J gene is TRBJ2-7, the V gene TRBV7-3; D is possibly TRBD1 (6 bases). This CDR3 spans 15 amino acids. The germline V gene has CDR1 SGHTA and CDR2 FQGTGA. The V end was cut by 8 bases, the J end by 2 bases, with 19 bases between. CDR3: CASALSQGIPYEQYF. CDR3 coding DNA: TGTGCCAGCGCCTTATCACAGGGTATTCCCTACGAGCAGTACTTC.

CDR3 nucleotide sequence: TGTGCCAGCAGCTTTGGGGGGGACAGTGGAAACACCATATATTTT. Protein: CASSFGGDSGNTIYF. The chain couples TRBV7-9 to TRBJ1-3, with 7 bases aligning to TRBD1. Germline V gene data show CDR1 as SEHNR and CDR2 as FQNEAQ (reference sequence). The CDR3 is 15 residues long. J was trimmed by 3 bases and V by 3 bases; bases with no gene match: 5.

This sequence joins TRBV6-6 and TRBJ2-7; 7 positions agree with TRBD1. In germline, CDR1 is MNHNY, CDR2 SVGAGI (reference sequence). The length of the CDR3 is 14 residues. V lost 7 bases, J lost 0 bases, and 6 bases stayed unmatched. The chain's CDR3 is CASMGQISSYEQYF. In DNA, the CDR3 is TGTGCCAGCATGGGACAGATCTCCTCCTACGAGCAGTACTTC.

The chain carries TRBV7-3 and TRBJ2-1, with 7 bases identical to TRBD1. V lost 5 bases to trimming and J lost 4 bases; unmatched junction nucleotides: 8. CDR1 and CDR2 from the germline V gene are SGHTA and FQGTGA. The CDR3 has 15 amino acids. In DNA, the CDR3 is TGTGCCAGCAGCACCGGGACAGACTTATACAATGAGCAGTTCTTC. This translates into CASSTGTDLYNEQFF.